The clone carrying this T cell receptor beta chain was recorded a few times. The antigen is unknown. RNA transcripts yielded amplified TCR beta CDR3 regions. First-round RT-PCR targeting the TCR CDR3 was performed with the HTBI primer set. TCRdb passed the multiplex PCR reads through MiXCR, listing each CDR3 protein once. The profile covers a few hundred thousand distinct CDR3 sequences, with just over 45% appearing a single time and roughly 8.2% taken by the ten largest. An absence of ophthalmopathy progression within 18 months meant stable Graves' hyperthyroidism. Recently diagnosed hyperthyroidism of less than 2 months' duration affected patients aged 18 to 65. Uncontrolled infection, other autoimmune disease, pregnancy and lactation each barred patients from inclusion. Germline-derived CDR1 and CDR2 are DFQATT and SNEGSKA (reference sequence). CDR3 length equals 16 residues. V shed 0 bases and J shed 5 bases, with 20 bases lying between them.

This sample is drawn from a study of T cells in Graves' hyperthyroidism and ophthalmopathy. Study-level points and caveats: Among thyroid clonotypes expanded above 0.001, most also appeared in blood.

The origin of this receptor is a woman aged 18-35 years with Graves' hyperthyroidism. Specimen: peripheral blood or thyroid tissue (not recorded which). The gene calls are TRBV20-1 and TRBJ2-7, with D tentatively TRBD2 (5 bases). The CDR3 spells CSARDSGMQRGNEQYF. The CDR3 coding sequence is TGCAGTGCTAGAGATTCGGGAATGCAGCGTGGGAACGAGCAGTACTTC.